What follows are 16 T cell receptor beta chains derived from one specimen sequenced in a study of cytomegalovirus exposure and HLA in healthy donors (dated by TCRdb to about 2017). The protocol used for the library was the immunoSEQ multiplex PCR assay. For the multiplex PCR, a mixture combining 60 forward primers for TCR Vbeta segments and 13 reverse primers for TCR Jbeta segments was used. Sourced from immuneACCESS, this table was stored by TCRdb with only in-frame sequences that have V and J called. A share of the clones is absent; for the studies checked, an unresolved V gene accounts for under half, and the remainder has no known explanation. For this sample the table gives around 160,000 clones, of which roughly 80% were detected only once. Jointly, the top ten make up around 13% of the sample. The sample taken for sequencing was PBMCs. The receptors shown here come from a man aged 35-49 years in good health and CMV-seropositive.

V usage is TRBV27 and J usage is TRBJ1-1; unclear D gene. CDR1 and CDR2 (germline): MNHEY, SMNVEV (reference sequence). Trimming stripped 0 bases from V and 10 bases from J, with 12 bases between. There are 13 residues in the CDR3. CDR3 region: CASSLSVGVAAFF. Here the CDR3 DNA reads TGTGCCAGCAGTTTATCGGTCGGGGTGGCAGCTTTCTTT.

The genes are TRBV9 and TRBJ2-1; 11 nucleotides agree with TRBD1. The germline V gene encodes CDR1 SGDLS and CDR2 YYNGEE. V lost 0 bases to trimming and J lost 4 bases; unmatched junction nucleotides: 3. The length of the CDR3 is 16 residues. This chain's CDR3 is CASSVEDRGLYNEQFF. The DNA for the CDR3 is TGTGCCAGCAGCGTAGAGGACAGGGGGCTTTACAATGAGCAGTTCTTC.

This chain uses TRBV29-1 with TRBJ2-7; D is perhaps TRBD1 (5 bases). Germline loops: CDR1 SQVTM, CDR2 ANQGSEA. Trimming removed 3 bases from V and 0 bases from J, with 15 bases in between. This CDR3 has 15 amino acids. CDR3 residues: CSVDIWGYSSYEQYF. CDR3 in DNA: TGCAGCGTTGACATCTGGGGCTATTCCTCCTACGAGCAGTACTTC.

The rearrangement joins TRBV11-2 to TRBJ2-5; TRBD2 is a possible D gene (7 bases). Trimming cost V 5 bases and J 4 bases, with 17 bases left between them. Germline V gene lookup returns CDR1 SGHAT and CDR2 FQNNGV. The CDR3 covers 15 residues. The DNA of the CDR3 is TGTGCCAGCAGCCCTGGGGGGGCAGGGCGAGAGACCCAGTACTTC. Residues: CASSPGGAGRETQYF.

J is TRBJ2-7 and V is TRBV6-5; the match to TRBD2 covers 7 bases. The CDR3 extends over 15 amino acids. CDR1 and CDR2 from the germline V gene are MNHEY and SVGAGI. The V gene end was trimmed by 5 bases and the J gene end by 6 bases; junction bases not matched to a gene: 13. CDR3 protein: CASSPPSRGEREQYF. CDR3 DNA: TGTGCCAGCAGTCCACCATCTCGGGGGGAGCGCGAGCAGTACTTC.

The chain uses TRBV5-4 and TRBJ2-7; the D gene is possibly TRBD2 (5 bases). This CDR3 spans 14 amino acids. Trimming cost V 4 bases and J 1 base, with 12 bases left between them. Germline assignment: CDR1 SGHNT and CDR2 YYREEE (reference sequence). The CDR3 DNA follows: TGTGCCAGCAGCCCCGGACTCACTTCCTACGAGCAGTACTTC. This codes for CASSPGLTSYEQYF. Using reference TRBV5-4 and TRBJ2-7 for the parts outside the CDR3, the full variable domain is ETGVTQSPTHLIKTRGQQVTLRCSSQSGHNTVSWYQQALGQGPQFIFQYYREEENGRGNFPPRFSGLQFPNYSSELNVNALELDDSALYLCASSPGLTSYEQYFGPGTRLTVT.

V usage is TRBV5-4 and J usage is TRBJ2-5; the D gene is possibly TRBD1 (5 bases). V lost 4 bases and J 7 bases, leaving 17 bases between the germline ends. Germline CDR1 reads SGHNT; CDR2 reads YYREEE (reference sequence). This CDR3 is 14 amino acids long. The CDR3 sequence: CASSDRTVARTQYF. The CDR3 DNA reads as TGTGCCAGCAGCGACAGAACAGTTGCTCGGACCCAGTACTTC.

In the case of this clone: The sample carries other DNA sequences with the same CDR3. The CDR3 nucleotides read TGTGCCAGCAGCCCCCCAGCGGGTAACCACTACGAGCAGTACTTC. Protein: CASSPPAGNHYEQYF. This chain joins TRBV13 and TRBJ2-7; D is possibly TRBD2 (6 bases). V gave up 5 bases and J gave up 3 bases, with 17 bases separating them. Germline V gene lookup returns CDR1 PRHDT and CDR2 FYEKMQ (reference sequence). The CDR3 consists of 15 residues.

This chain joins TRBV19 and TRBJ2-3, with TRBD2 matching 10 bases. The germline gives CDR1 LNHDA, CDR2 SQIVND (reference sequence). The CDR3 loop spans 13 amino acids. Germline trimming cut 5 bases from V and 6 bases from J; bases unmatched to any gene: 2. Here the CDR3 reads CASSPSGSDTQYF. The CDR3 region has the DNA TGTGCCAGTAGTCCTAGCGGGAGCGATACGCAGTATTTT.

The CDR3 protein is CASSLAPGEEETQYF. CDR3 in DNA: TGTGCCAGCAGCCTGGCCCCAGGGGAAGAAGAGACCCAGTACTTC. The chain uses TRBV6-5 and TRBJ2-5; TRBD1 might be the D (6 bases). The CDR3 totals 15 residues. V lost 6 bases and J lost 3, with 17 bases in between. Germline V gene lookup returns CDR1 MNHEY and CDR2 SVGAGI.

The genes are TRBV29-1 and TRBJ1-1; 10 bases are shared with TRBD1. Germline V gene lookup returns CDR1 SQVTM and CDR2 ANQGSEA. This CDR3 is 13 amino acids long. V gave up 7 bases and J gave up 2 bases; unmatched junction bases: 4. DNA of the CDR3: TGCAGCGCTGCGACAGGGGGCAACACTGAAGCTTTCTTT. Translation: CSAATGGNTEAFF.

V and J are TRBV4-3 and TRBJ2-1; possibly TRBD1 for D (5 bases). V dropped 0 bases and J dropped 14 bases, with 17 bases sitting between them. Germline V CDR1 and CDR2: LGHNA, YSLEER. The CDR3 covers 14 residues. CDR3 amino acids: CASSQDRGREIEFF. Here the CDR3 DNA reads TGCGCCAGCAGCCAAGATAGGGGTAGGGAAATTGAGTTCTTC.

This clone came up once. Different DNA sequences within this sample yield the same CDR3. The rearrangement uses TRBV5-6 and TRBJ2-5; a possible D gene is TRBD2 (6 bases). Deletions cut 2 bases from V and 5 bases from J, with 10 bases between. The CDR3 length is 13 residues. Germline V gene data show CDR1 as SGHDT and CDR2 as YYEEEE. CDR3 DNA sequence: TGTGCCAGCAGCTTCCGGGGGAAGGAGACCCAGTACTTC. Amino acids: CASSFRGKETQYF.

The chain recombines TRBV19 with TRBJ2-7; tentative D call: TRBD2 (5 bases). Germline CDR1 and CDR2: LNHDA and SQIVND (reference sequence). Trimming took 4 bases from V and 5 from J, leaving 15 bases between them. The CDR3 is 14 residues long. CDR3 amino acids: CASSRGFLAHEQYF. As DNA, the CDR3 is TGTGCCAGTAGTAGGGGATTTCTAGCTCACGAGCAGTACTTC.

This clone was detected only once. The genes are TRBV19 and TRBJ2-2, with 8 nucleotides matching TRBD2. Trimming cost V 6 bases and J 1 base; bases outside gene matches: 4. Looked up from germline, CDR1 is LNHDA and CDR2 is SQIVND (reference sequence). This CDR3 has 15 amino acids. The CDR3 DNA is TGTGCCAGTAGGCGGCTAGCGGGGAACACCGGGGAGCTGTTTTTT. It yields the protein CASRRLAGNTGELFF.

The chain is built from TRBV5-6 and TRBJ2-7; 9 bases align to TRBD1. CDR1 and CDR2 from the germline V gene are SGHDT and YYEEEE. This CDR3 has 13 residues. Trimming at V came to 4 bases and at J to 6 bases, leaving 5 bases not matched to a gene. The CDR3 loop is CASSTGTGSEQYF. For the CDR3, the DNA is TGTGCCAGCAGCACCGGGACAGGGTCCGAGCAGTACTTC.